This paragraph covers one T cell receptor (beta chain) sequence. These data originate in a study of identical twins. A single record per CDR3 protein comes from TCRdb applying MiXCR to the 5' RACE reads. The sample shows approximately 1.8 million distinct CDR3 sequences, under 35% of them seen only once. The receptor comes from a newborn girl in good health. The specimen sequenced was cord blood.

This CDR3 reads CASSITGTSGKPTMGYF. Written as DNA, the CDR3 is TGTGCCAGCAGCATTACCGGGACTAGCGGGAAGCCTACGATGGGGTACTTC. The chain recombines TRBV7-9 with TRBJ2-5; 13 bases agree with TRBD2. Looked up from germline, CDR1 is SEHNR and CDR2 is FQNEAQ (reference sequence). CDR3 length: 17 amino acids. The junction had 19 bases not matched to a gene; V was cut back by 5 bases and J by 13 bases.